The 15 T cell receptor beta chains reported below all come from one sample, sequenced in a study of OX40 agonist ivuxolimab in advanced cancers. Here immunoSEQ multiplex PCR was the method, and the copy in TCRdb shows in-frame clones only, minus some. Of 75,000 to 95,000 clones listed, approximately 90% are singletons. The source was CD4+ or CD8+ T cells sorted from blood, collected in a trial of the OX40 agonist ivuxolimab. These receptors were collected from an adult with an advanced solid tumor such as melanoma, head and neck, liver or kidney cancer.

The chain is built from TRBV6-5 and TRBJ2-4; tentative D call: TRBD2 (6 bases). The CDR3 consists of 15 residues. Germline V lookup: CDR1 MNHEY, CDR2 SVGAGI. The V end was cut by 0 bases, the J end by 2 bases, with 8 bases between. As DNA, the CDR3 is TGTGCCAGCAGTTACTCGCGGGAAACCAAAAACATTCAGTACTTC. Translating gives CASSYSRETKNIQYF.

The chain combines TRBV20-1 with TRBJ1-2; D is ambiguous. Trimming left V 3 bases short and J 4 bases short, with 6 bases between. CDR1 and CDR2 from the germline V gene are DFQATT and SNEGSKA (reference sequence). The CDR3 is made up of 11 amino acids. CDR3 residues: CSARHPYGYTF. In nucleotides, the CDR3 is TGCAGTGCTAGGCATCCCTATGGCTACACCTTC.

V usage is TRBV27 and J usage is TRBJ2-7, with no clear D. The V and J ends lost 3 bases and 0 bases respectively, with 9 bases between them. Germline V CDR1 and CDR2: MNHEY, SMNVEV (reference sequence). The length of the CDR3 is 14 residues. CDR3 coding DNA: TGTGCCAGCAGTTTGGGCCGCTTCTCCTACGAGCAGTACTTC. This codes for CASSLGRFSYEQYF.

The rearrangement uses TRBV11-3 and TRBJ2-7; 9 nucleotides match TRBD1. The CDR3 loop spans 14 amino acids. Germline CDR1 reads SGHNT; CDR2 reads YENEEA. The trim removed 4 bases at V and 3 bases at J, leaving 4 bases unmatched. CDR3: CASSYGQGNYEQYF. CDR3 DNA: TGTGCCAGCAGCTACGGACAGGGGAACTACGAGCAGTACTTC. The whole variable domain, remainder taken from reference TRBV11-3 and TRBJ2-7, is EAGVVQSPRYKIIEKKQPVAFWCNPISGHNTLYWYLQNLGQGPELLIRYENEEAVDDSQLPKDRFSAERLKGVDSTLKIQPAELGDSAVYLCASSYGQGNYEQYFGPGTRLTVT.

V is TRBV7-9 and J is TRBJ1-4; 11 bases are a match to TRBD1. This CDR3 comprises 18 residues. The germline gives CDR1 SEHNR, CDR2 FQNEAQ (reference sequence). V was pared by 5 bases and J by 7 bases, with 15 bases of the junction left unmatched. CDR3 sequence reads: CASSTGTGGVRGREKLFF. The CDR3 region has the DNA TGTGCCAGCAGCACCGGGACAGGGGGAGTCCGAGGACGTGAAAAACTGTTTTTT.

The chain carries TRBV29-1 and TRBJ2-5; D unresolved. Per the germline V gene, CDR1 is SQVTM and CDR2 is ANQGSEA. There are 11 residues in the CDR3. Trimming left V 4 bases short and J 5 bases short, with 8 bases between. DNA for the CDR3: TGCAGCGTTGCCCCCATGGAGACCCAGTACTTC. Translation gives CSVAPMETQYF.

The table lists this clone with a few counts. J is TRBJ2-7 and V is TRBV19; tentatively, D is TRBD2 (5 bases). CDR1 LNHDA and CDR2 SQIVND come from the germline V gene (reference sequence). The CDR3 is 13 residues long. V lost 10 bases to trimming and J lost 5 bases, with 18 bases between them. The CDR3 here is CATRVGSRDEQYF. The CDR3 DNA sequence: TGTGCCACGCGCGTAGGGAGTCGGGACGAGCAGTACTTC. Supplemented by reference TRBV19 and TRBJ2-7, the full variable domain reads DGGITQSPKYLFRKEGQNVTLSCEQNLNHDAMYWYRQDPGQGLRLIYYSQIVNDFQKGDIAEGYSVSREKKESFPLTVTSAQKNPTAFYLCATRVGSRDEQYFGPGTRLTVT.

The chain carries TRBV5-6 and TRBJ1-3; D remains ambiguous. This CDR3 has 17 residues. Germline V CDR1 and CDR2: SGHDT, YYEEEE. V gave up 3 bases and J gave up 0 bases, with 16 bases separating them. The CDR3: CASSYIFSLRSGNTIYF. As DNA, the CDR3 is TGTGCCAGCAGCTACATCTTTTCTCTGCGCTCTGGAAACACCATATATTTT.

This chain joins TRBV7-9 and TRBJ1-2; no reliable D call. Germline CDR1 SEHNR, CDR2 FQNEAQ (reference sequence). V was clipped by 3 bases and J by 3 bases, with 2 bases between them. The CDR3 spans 11 residues. The CDR3 sequence: CASSFHYGYTF. The CDR3 DNA is TGTGCCAGCAGCTTTCACTATGGCTACACCTTC.

The chain couples TRBV2 to TRBJ2-1, with 7 bases that match TRBD2. Trimming at V came to 1 base and at J to 5 bases, leaving 11 bases not matched to a gene. The germline V gene has CDR1 SNHLY and CDR2 FYNNEI. The CDR3 spans 17 residues. The CDR3 sequence: CASSEVSGDYLNNEQFF. CDR3 DNA sequence: TGTGCCAGCAGTGAAGTGTCGGGGGACTACCTTAACAATGAGCAGTTCTTC.

The genes are TRBV5-6 and TRBJ2-3; 8 bases fit TRBD1. CDR3 size: 15 residues. Germline CDR1 reads SGHDT; CDR2 reads YYEEEE. Trimming at V came to 1 base and at J to 5 bases, leaving 6 bases not matched to a gene. The DNA for the CDR3 is TGTGCCAGCAGCTTGAGCAGGGGGCTGGGAGATACGCAGTATTTT. Translation: CASSLSRGLGDTQYF.

This clone occurred once. This chain connects TRBV13 to TRBJ1-4, with 7 bases matching TRBD1. With 6 bases clipped from V and 0 bases from J, the junction kept 13 bases outside the gene matches. Germline CDR1 reads PRHDT; CDR2 reads FYEKMQ (reference sequence). This CDR3 comprises 18 residues. The CDR3 DNA sequence: TGTGCCAGCAGACCAACCACAGGGGACTATGCAACTAATGAAAAACTGTTTTTT. As protein: CASRPTTGDYATNEKLFF.

The V gene is TRBV29-1, the J gene TRBJ2-3, with TRBD1 matching over 10 bases. Germline CDR1 is SQVTM and CDR2 is ANQGSEA. The CDR3 spans 13 residues. The J segment lost 4 bases and the V segment lost 3 bases, leaving 1 base of the junction unmatched. The chain's CDR3 is CSVDGTGADTQYF. The CDR3 bases are TGCAGCGTTGATGGGACAGGGGCAGATACGCAGTATTTT.

The chain uses TRBV10-3 and TRBJ1-3; 9 nucleotides line up with TRBD1. V was pared by 6 bases and J by 3 bases, with 9 bases of the junction left unmatched. The CDR3 is 16 residues long. The V gene's germline CDR1 is ENHRY and CDR2 SYGVKD. The CDR3 loop is CAIRETGGAYGNTIYF. CDR3 nucleotides: TGTGCCATCAGAGAAACAGGGGGCGCGTATGGAAACACCATATATTTT.

The chain carries TRBV11-3 and TRBJ1-2, with a weak D call TRBD1 (6 bases). The CDR3 extends over 16 amino acids. From germline, CDR1 is SGHNT and CDR2 YENEEA. V lost 4 bases and J lost 2, with 17 bases in between. The CDR3 sequence is CASSSWGRGGNYGYTF. CDR3 bases: TGTGCCAGCAGCTCCTGGGGGCGGGGAGGAAACTATGGCTACACCTTC.